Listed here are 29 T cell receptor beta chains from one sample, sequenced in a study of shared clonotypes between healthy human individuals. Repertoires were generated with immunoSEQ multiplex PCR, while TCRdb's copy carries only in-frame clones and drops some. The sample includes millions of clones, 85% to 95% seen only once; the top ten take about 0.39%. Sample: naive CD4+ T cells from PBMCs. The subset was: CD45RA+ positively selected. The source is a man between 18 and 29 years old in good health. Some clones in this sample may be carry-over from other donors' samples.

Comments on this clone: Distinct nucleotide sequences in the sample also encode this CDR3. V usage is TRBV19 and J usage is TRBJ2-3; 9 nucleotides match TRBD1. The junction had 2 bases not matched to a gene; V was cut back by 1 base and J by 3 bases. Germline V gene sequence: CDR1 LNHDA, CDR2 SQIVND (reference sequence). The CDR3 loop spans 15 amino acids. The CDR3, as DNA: TGTGCCAGTAGTATAGGGACAGGGGTGACAGATACGCAGTATTTT. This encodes CASSIGTGVTDTQYF. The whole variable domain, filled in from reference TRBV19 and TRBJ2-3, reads DGGITQSPKYLFRKEGQNVTLSCEQNLNHDAMYWYRQDPGQGLRLIYYSQIVNDFQKGDIAEGYSVSREKKESFPLTVTSAQKNPTAFYLCASSIGTGVTDTQYFGPGTRLTVL.

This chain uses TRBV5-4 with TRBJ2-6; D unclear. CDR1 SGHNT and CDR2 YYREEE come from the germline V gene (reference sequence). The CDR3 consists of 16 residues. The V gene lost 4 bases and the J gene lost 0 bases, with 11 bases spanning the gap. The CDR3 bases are TGTGCCAGCAGCGTGGCTTATAGCTCTGGGGCCAACGTCCTGACTTTC. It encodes CASSVAYSSGANVLTF.

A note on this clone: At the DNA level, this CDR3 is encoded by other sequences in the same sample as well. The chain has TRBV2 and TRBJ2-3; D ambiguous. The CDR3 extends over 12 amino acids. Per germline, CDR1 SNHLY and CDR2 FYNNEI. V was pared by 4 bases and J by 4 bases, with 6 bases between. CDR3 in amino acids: CASSVGPDTQYF. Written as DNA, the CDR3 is TGTGCCAGCAGTGTTGGTCCAGATACGCAGTATTTT.

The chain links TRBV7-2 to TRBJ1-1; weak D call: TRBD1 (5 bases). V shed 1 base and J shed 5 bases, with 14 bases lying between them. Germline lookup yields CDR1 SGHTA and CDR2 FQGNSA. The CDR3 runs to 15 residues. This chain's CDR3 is CASSLGRNRLTEAFF. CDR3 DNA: TGTGCCAGCAGCTTAGGGCGCAACAGGCTTACTGAAGCTTTCTTT.

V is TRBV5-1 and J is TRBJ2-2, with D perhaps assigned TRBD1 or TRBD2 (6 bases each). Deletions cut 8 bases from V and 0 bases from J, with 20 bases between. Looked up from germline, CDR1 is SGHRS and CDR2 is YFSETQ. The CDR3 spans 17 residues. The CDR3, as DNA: TGCGCCAGTACCCCAAGGAGGGGGGCGGCGAACACCGGGGAGCTGTTTTTT. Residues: CASTPRRGAANTGELFF.

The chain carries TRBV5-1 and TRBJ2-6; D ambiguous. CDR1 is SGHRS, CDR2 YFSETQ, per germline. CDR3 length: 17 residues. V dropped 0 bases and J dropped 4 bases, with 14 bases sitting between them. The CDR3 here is CASSLGAFRGGANVLTF. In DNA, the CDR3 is TGCGCCAGCAGCTTGGGAGCATTTCGAGGAGGGGCCAACGTCCTGACTTTC.

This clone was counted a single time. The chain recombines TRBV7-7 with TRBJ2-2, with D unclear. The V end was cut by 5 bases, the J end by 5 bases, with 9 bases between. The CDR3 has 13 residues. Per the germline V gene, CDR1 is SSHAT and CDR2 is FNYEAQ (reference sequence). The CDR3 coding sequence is TGTGCCAGCAGCCCCCAGCTAACCGGGGAGCTGTTTTTT. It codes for CASSPQLTGELFF.

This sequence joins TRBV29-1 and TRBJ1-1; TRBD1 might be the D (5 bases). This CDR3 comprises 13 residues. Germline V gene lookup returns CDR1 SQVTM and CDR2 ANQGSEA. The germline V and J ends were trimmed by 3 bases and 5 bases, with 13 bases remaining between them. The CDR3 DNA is TGCAGCGTTGATCGGGGCTATGGGACTGAAGCTTTCTTT. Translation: CSVDRGYGTEAFF.

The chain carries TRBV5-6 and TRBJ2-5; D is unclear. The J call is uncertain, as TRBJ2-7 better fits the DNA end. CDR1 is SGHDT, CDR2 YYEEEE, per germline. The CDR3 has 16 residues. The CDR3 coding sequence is TGTGCCAGCAGCCAAGGAACGGGCGGCGGAGTACGCGAGCAGTACTTC. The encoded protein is CASSQGTGGGVREQYF.

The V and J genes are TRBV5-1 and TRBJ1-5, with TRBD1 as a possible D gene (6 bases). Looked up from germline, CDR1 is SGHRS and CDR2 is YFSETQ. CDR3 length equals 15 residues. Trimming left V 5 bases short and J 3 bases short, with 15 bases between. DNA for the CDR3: TGCGCCAGCAGTGAAGGGGGGCTTAACAATCAGCCCCAGCATTTT. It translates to CASSEGGLNNQPQHF.

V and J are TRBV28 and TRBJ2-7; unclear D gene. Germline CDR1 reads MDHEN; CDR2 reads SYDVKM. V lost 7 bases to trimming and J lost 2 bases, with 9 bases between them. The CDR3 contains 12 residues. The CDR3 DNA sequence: TGTGCCAGCAAGGGAATGACCTACGAGCAGTACTTC. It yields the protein CASKGMTYEQYF.

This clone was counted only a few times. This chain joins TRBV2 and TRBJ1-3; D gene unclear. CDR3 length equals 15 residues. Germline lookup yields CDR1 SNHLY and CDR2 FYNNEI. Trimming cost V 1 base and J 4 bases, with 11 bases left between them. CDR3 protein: CASSEEEVAGNTIYF. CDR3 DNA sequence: TGTGCCAGCAGTGAAGAGGAGGTGGCAGGAAACACCATATATTTT.

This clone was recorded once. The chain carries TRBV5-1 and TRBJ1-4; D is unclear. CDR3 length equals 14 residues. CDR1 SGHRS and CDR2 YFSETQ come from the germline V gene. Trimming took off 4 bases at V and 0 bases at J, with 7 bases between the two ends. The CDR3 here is CASSDFTTNEKLFF. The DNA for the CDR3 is TGCGCCAGCAGCGACTTCACAACTAATGAAAAACTGTTTTTT.

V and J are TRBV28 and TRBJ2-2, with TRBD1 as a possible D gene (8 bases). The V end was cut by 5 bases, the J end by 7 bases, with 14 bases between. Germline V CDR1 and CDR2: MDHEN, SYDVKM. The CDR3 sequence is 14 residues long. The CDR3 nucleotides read TGTGCCAGCAGTCTGGACAGGGAGGGCGGGGAGCTGTTTTTT. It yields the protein CASSLDREGGELFF.

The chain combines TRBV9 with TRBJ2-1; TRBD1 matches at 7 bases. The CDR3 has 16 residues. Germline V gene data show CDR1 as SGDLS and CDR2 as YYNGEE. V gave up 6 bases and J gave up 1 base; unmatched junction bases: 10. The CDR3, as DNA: TGTGCCAGCACCCTACTGGGGACAGCGTCCTACAATGAGCAGTTCTTC. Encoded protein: CASTLLGTASYNEQFF.

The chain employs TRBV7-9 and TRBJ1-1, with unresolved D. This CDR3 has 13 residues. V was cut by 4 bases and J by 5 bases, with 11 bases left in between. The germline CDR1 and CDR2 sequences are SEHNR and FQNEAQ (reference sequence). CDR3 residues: CASSSLWETEAFF. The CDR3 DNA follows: TGTGCCAGCAGCTCCCTTTGGGAGACTGAAGCTTTCTTT.

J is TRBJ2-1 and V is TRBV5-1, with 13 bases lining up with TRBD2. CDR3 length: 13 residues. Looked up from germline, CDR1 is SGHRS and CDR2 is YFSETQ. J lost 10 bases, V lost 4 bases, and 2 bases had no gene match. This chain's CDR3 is CASSETSGREQFF. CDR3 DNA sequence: TGCGCCAGCAGCGAGACTAGCGGGAGGGAGCAGTTCTTC.

CDR3 DNA sequence: TGTGCCAGCAGCCAAGATCCCCTAGCGGGAGGGGGGAACGAGCAGTACTTC. Protein product: CASSQDPLAGGGNEQYF. The chain recombines TRBV4-2 with TRBJ2-7, with 12 positions matching TRBD2. The germline gives CDR1 LGHNA, CDR2 YNFKEQ. The trim removed 0 bases at V and 5 bases at J, leaving 8 bases unmatched. The CDR3 extends over 17 amino acids.

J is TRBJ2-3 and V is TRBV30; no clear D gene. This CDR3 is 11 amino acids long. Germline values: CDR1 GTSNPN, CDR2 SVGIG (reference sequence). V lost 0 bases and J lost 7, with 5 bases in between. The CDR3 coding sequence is TGTGCCTGGAGTGTACGAAATACGCAGTATTTT. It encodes CAWSVRNTQYF.

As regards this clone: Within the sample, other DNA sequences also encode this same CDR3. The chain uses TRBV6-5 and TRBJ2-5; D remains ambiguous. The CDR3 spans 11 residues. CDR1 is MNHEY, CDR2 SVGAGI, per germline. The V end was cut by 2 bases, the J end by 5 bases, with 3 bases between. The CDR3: CASSYLETQYF. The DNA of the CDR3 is TGTGCCAGCAGTTACCTGGAGACCCAGTACTTC.

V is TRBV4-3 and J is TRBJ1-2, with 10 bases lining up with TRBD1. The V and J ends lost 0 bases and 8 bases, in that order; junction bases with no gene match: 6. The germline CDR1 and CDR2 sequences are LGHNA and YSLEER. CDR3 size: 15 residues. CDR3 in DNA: TGCGCCAGCAGCCAAGATCGGGGACAGGGGCTGGGCTACACCTTC. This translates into CASSQDRGQGLGYTF.

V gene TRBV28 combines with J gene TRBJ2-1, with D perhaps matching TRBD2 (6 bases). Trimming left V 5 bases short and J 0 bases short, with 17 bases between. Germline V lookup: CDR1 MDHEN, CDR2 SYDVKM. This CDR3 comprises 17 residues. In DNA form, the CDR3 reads TGTGCCAGCAGTGGAGGCGGGGTCCCCAGCTCCTACAATGAGCAGTTCTTC. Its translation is CASSGGGVPSSYNEQFF.

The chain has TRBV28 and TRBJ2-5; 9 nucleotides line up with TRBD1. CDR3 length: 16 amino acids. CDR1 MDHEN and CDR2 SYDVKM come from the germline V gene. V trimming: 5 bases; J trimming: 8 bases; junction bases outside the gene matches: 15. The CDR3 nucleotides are TGTGCCAGCAGTACTCCAACCCGGGACAGGGTAAATACCCAGTACTTC. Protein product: CASSTPTRDRVNTQYF.

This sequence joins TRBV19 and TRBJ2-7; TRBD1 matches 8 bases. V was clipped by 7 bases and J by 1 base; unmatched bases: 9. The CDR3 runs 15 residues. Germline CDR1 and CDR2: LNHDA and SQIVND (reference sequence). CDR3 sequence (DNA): TGTGCCAGTACCTTTGGGACAGGTGATTCCTACGAGCAGTACTTC. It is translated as CASTFGTGDSYEQYF.

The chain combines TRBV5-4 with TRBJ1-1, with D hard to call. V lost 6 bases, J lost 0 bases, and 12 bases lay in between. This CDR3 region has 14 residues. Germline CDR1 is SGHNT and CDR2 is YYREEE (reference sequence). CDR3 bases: TGTGCCAGCAACGGAGGAGGAGTGAACACTGAAGCTTTCTTT. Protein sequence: CASNGGGVNTEAFF.

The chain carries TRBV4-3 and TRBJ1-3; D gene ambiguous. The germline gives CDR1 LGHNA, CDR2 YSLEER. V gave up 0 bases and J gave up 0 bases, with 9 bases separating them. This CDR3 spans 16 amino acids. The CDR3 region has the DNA TGCGCCAGCAGCCAAGACAGCTCAAACTCTGGAAACACCATATATTTT. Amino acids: CASSQDSSNSGNTIYF.

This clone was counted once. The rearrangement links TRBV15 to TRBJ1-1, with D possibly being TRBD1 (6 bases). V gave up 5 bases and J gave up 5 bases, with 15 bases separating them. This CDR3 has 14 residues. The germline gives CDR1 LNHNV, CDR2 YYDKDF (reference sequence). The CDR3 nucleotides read TGTGCCACCAGCTTTAACAGGGTAGTGACTGAAGCTTTCTTT. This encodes CATSFNRVVTEAFF.

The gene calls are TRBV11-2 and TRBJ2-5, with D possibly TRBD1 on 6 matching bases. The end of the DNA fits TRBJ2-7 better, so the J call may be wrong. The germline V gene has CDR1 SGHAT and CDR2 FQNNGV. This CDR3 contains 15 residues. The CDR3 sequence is CASSLSAGVNYEQYF. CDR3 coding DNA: TGTGCCAGCAGCTTATCGGCAGGGGTGAACTACGAGCAGTACTTC.

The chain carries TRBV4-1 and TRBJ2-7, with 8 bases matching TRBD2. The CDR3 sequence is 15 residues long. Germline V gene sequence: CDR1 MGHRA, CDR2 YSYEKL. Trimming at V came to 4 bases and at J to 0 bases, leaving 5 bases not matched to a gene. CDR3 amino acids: CASSPLAGPSYEQYF. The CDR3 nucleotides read TGCGCCAGCAGCCCTCTAGCGGGCCCCTCCTACGAGCAGTACTTC.